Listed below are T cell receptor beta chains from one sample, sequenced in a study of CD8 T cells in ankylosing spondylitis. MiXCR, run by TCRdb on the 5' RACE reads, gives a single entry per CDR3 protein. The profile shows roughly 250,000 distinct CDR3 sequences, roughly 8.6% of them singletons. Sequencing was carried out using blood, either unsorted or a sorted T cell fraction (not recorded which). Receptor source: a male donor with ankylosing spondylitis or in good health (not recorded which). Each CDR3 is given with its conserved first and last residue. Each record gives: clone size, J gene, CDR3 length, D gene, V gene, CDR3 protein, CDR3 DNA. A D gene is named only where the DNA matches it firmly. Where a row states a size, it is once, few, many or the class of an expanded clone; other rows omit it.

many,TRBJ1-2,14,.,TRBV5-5,CASSPREDPYGYTF,TGTGCCAGCAGCCCGAGAGAGGACCCCTATGGCTACACCTTC
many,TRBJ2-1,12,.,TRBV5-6,CASSLQADEGFF,TGTGCCAGCAGCCTCCAGGCCGATGAGGGGTTCTTC
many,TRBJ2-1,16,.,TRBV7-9,CASSSTGSFSYNEQFF,TGTGCCAGCAGCTCAACAGGGTCCTTCTCTTACAATGAGCAGTTCTTC
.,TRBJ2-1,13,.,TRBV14,CASSHPLRGEQFF,TGTGCCAGCAGCCACCCGCTGAGGGGGGAGCAGTTCTTC
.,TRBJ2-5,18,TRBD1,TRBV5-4,CASSSSGQGPPKQETQYF,TGTGCCAGCAGCTCCTCGGGACAGGGCCCCCCCAAGCAAGAGACCCAGTACTTC
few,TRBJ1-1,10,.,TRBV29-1,CSGGTPEAFF,TGCAGCGGGGGGACACCCGAAGCTTTCTTT
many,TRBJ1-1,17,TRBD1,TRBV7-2,CASSSRRDRTMNTEAFF,TGTGCCAGCAGCTCTCGCCGGGACAGAACAATGAACACTGAAGCTTTCTTT
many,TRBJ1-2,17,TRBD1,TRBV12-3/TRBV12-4,CASSRDRANLLGYGYTF,TGTGCCAGCAGTCGGGACAGGGCGAATTTATTGGGCTATGGCTACACCTTC
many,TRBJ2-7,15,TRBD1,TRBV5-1,CASSYTGTGDYEQYF,TGCGCCAGCAGCTATACCGGGACAGGGGACTACGAGCAGTACTTC
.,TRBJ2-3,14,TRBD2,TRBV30,CAWSPSGGQDTQYF,TGTGCCTGGAGCCCTAGCGGGGGCCAGGATACGCAGTATTTT
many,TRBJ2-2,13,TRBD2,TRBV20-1,CSAPGLATGELFF,TGCAGTGCTCCCGGACTAGCGACCGGGGAGCTGTTTTTT
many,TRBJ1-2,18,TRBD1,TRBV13,CASSPETLNDRGGYGYTF,TGTGCCAGCAGCCCCGAAACGTTAAATGACAGGGGAGGATATGGCTACACCTTC
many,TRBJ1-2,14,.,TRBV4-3,CASSPTLGNYGYTF,TGCGCCAGCAGCCCGACTCTCGGGAACTATGGCTACACCTTC
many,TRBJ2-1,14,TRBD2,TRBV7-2,CASSLAASGVEQFF,TGTGCCAGCAGCTTAGCGGCTAGCGGGGTTGAGCAGTTCTTC
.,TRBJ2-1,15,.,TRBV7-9,CASSLGRLGFNEQFF,TGTGCCAGCAGCCTAGGACGGCTGGGTTTCAATGAGCAGTTCTTC
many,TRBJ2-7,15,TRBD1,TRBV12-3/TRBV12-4,CASSPGQGSSYEQYF,TGTGCCAGCAGTCCAGGACAGGGCAGCTCCTACGAGCAGTACTTC
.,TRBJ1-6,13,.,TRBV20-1,CSAKRLYNSPLHF,TGCAGTGCTAAGCGGCTATATAATTCACCCCTCCACTTT
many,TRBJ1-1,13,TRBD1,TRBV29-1,CSVSRDRYTEAFF,TGCAGCGTCTCCCGGGACAGGTACACTGAAGCTTTCTTT
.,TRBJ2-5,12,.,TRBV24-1,CATSDEKETQYF,TGTGCCACCAGTGATGAAAAGGAGACCCAGTACTTC
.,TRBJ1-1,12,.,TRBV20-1,CSAREREYEAFF,TGCAGTGCTAGAGAGAGAGAGTACGAAGCTTTCTTT
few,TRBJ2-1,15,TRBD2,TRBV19,CASSISGGEYNEQFF,TGTGCCAGTAGTATTAGCGGGGGAGAGTACAATGAGCAGTTCTTC
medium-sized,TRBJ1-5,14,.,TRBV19,CASSMGQGSQPQHF,TGTGCCAGTAGTATGGGGCAGGGATCTCAGCCCCAGCATTTT
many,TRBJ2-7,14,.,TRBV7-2,CASSFHRVNYEQYF,TGTGCCAGCAGCTTCCATAGGGTTAACTACGAGCAGTACTTC
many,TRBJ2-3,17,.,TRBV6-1,CASTPLPLGSTLITQYF,TGTGCCAGCACTCCCCTGCCCCTTGGATCGACACTCATTACGCAGTATTTT
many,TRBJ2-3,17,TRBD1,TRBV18,CASSSYPGQGEADTQYF,TGTGCCAGCTCGTCTTATCCGGGACAGGGGGAGGCAGATACGCAGTATTTT
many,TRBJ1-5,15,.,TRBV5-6,CASSWSLGNNQPQHF,TGTGCCAGCAGCTGGAGCCTAGGGAACAATCAGCCCCAGCATTTT
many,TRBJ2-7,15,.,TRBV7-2,CASSFRQARSYEQYF,TGTGCCAGCAGCTTTAGACAGGCCCGCTCCTACGAGCAGTACTTC
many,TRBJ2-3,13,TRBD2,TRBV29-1,CSVGGGGVDTQYF,TGCAGCGTTGGGGGGGGTGGAGTAGATACGCAGTATTTT
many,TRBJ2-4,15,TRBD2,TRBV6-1,CASRLAGGPGNIQYF,TGTGCCAGCAGACTAGCGGGGGGGCCAGGAAACATTCAGTACTTC
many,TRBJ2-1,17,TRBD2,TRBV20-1,CSARDPLAGTLYNEQFF,TGCAGTGCTAGAGACCCCTTAGCGGGGACTCTCTACAATGAGCAGTTCTTC
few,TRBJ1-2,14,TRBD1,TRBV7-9,CASSPGQGFYGYTF,TGTGCCAGCAGCCCCGGACAGGGGTTTTATGGCTACACCTTC
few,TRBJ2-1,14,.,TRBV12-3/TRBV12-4,CASSLLWDRDEQFF,TGTGCCAGCAGTTTACTATGGGATAGGGATGAGCAGTTCTTC
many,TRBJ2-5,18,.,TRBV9,CASSVATGTPHYQETQYF,TGTGCCAGCAGCGTAGCTACCGGGACACCGCATTACCAAGAGACCCAGTACTTC
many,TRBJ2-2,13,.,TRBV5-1,CASSLGTSEELFF,TGCGCCAGCAGCTTGGGGACCTCCGAAGAGCTGTTTTTT
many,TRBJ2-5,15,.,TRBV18,CASSPPGTSKETQYF,TGTGCCAGCTCACCACCCGGGACATCAAAAGAGACCCAGTACTTC
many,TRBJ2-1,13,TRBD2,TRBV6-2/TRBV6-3,CASRTRSGRAEFF,TGTGCCAGCCGAACGCGTAGCGGGAGGGCCGAGTTCTTC
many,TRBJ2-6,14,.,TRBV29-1,CSVDTQSGANVLTF,TGCAGCGTGGATACACAATCTGGGGCCAACGTCCTGACTTTC
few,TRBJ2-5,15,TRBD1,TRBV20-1,CSARARDSIWETQYF,TGCAGTGCTAGGGCCCGGGACAGCATTTGGGAGACCCAGTACTTC
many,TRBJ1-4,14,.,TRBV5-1,CATSPDSFNEKLFF,TGCGCCACCTCACCCGACAGTTTTAATGAAAAACTGTTTTTT
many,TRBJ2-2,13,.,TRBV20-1,CSAIGGGTGELFF,TGCAGTGCTATTGGGGGCGGCACCGGGGAGCTGTTTTTT
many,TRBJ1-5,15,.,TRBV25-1,CASSADSYSNQPQHF,TGTGCCAGCAGCGCCGACAGCTATAGCAATCAGCCCCAGCATTTT
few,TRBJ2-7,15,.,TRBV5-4,CASSDRRGRSYEQYF,TGTGCCAGCAGCGACCGCAGGGGTCGGTCCTACGAGCAGTACTTC
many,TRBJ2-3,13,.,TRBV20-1,CSVQRTSTDTQYF,TGCAGTGTCCAGCGGACTAGCACAGATACGCAGTATTTT
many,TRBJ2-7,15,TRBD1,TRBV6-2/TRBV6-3,CASRRTGGSSYEQYF,TGTGCCAGCAGACGGACAGGGGGAAGCTCCTACGAGCAGTACTTC
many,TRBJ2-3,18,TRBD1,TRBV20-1,CSARYPRTGPSYTDTQYF,TGCAGTGCTAGATACCCTCGGACAGGGCCGTCCTACACAGATACGCAGTATTTT
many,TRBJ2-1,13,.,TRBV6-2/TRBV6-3,CASLETVYNEQFF,TGTGCCAGTTTAGAGACAGTGTACAATGAGCAGTTCTTC
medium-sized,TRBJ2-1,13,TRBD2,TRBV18,CASSPGTSDEQFF,TGTGCCAGCTCACCCGGGACTAGCGATGAGCAGTTCTTC
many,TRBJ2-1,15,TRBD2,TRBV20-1,CSARLAGMEYNEQFF,TGCAGTGCTAGACTAGCGGGCATGGAGTACAATGAGCAGTTCTTC
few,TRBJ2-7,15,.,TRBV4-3,CASSQDWAPTYEQYF,TGCGCCAGCAGCCAAGATTGGGCTCCTACCTACGAGCAGTACTTC
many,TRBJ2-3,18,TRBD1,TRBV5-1,CASSPGQGVLSSTDTQYF,TGCGCCAGCAGCCCCGGACAGGGGGTACTTTCTAGCACAGATACGCAGTATTTT
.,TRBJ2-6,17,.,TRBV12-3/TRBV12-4,CASSFPGWATGANVLTF,TGTGCCAGCAGTTTTCCAGGGTGGGCTACGGGGGCCAACGTCCTGACTTTC
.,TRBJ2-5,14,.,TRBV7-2,CASSFSYGGGTQYF,TGTGCCAGCAGCTTCTCTTATGGAGGAGGGACCCAGTACTTC
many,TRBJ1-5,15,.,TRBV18,CASSPLGDSNQPQHF,TGTGCCAGCTCACCATTAGGAGATAGCAATCAGCCCCAGCATTTT
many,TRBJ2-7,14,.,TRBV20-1,CSARDGGASYEQYF,TGCAGTGCTAGAGATGGGGGCGCCTCCTACGAGCAGTACTTC
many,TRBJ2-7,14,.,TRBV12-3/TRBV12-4,CASSTGGGGRQQYF,TGTGCCAGCAGTACAGGGGGGGGAGGAAGGCAGCAGTACTTC
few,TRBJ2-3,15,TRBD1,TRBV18,CASSPGQGGRDTQYF,TGTGCCAGCTCACCGGGACAGGGCGGGAGAGATACGCAGTATTTT